These 24 T cell receptor beta chains were all obtained from the same sample, sequenced in a study of technical replicates of blood from a few donors (dated by TCRdb to about 2017). Library preparation used the immunoSEQ multiplex PCR assay. Held by TCRdb, this immuneACCESS table contains in-frame sequences only and omits some clones. Under half of the omission traces to an unresolved V gene where checked; the cause of the rest is unknown. Present in this sample are about 61,000 clones, approximately 97% of which were seen just once. Over 0.15% of the sample rests with the top ten. Sequencing was carried out using T cells isolated from PBMCs. Receptor source: a human donor in good health.

This chain joins TRBV10-2 and TRBJ2-3; 12 positions agree with TRBD2. Germline V CDR1 and CDR2: WSHSY, SAAADI. The junction had 6 bases not matched to a gene; V was cut back by 6 bases and J by 2 bases. This CDR3 region has 16 residues. The CDR3, as DNA: TGCGCCAGCAGCCTAGCGGGAGGGCCCCCCACAGATACGCAGTATTTT. Its protein product is CASSLAGGPPTDTQYF.

This clone has a single count. DNA for the CDR3: TGTGCCACCAGCCGGGGGGGACTCAATGAAAAACTGTTTTTT. Residues: CATSRGGLNEKLFF. This chain links TRBV15 with TRBJ1-4, with D perhaps matching TRBD1 (5 bases). The germline gives CDR1 LNHNV, CDR2 YYDKDF (reference sequence). With 5 bases removed from V and 5 bases from J, the gap between germline ends came to 12 bases. The CDR3 runs to 14 residues. Full variable domain (rest looked up from reference TRBV15 and TRBJ1-4): DAMVIQNPRYQVTQFGKPVTLSCSQTLNHNVMYWYQQKSSQAPKLLFHYYDKDFNNEADTPDNFQSRRPNTSFCFLDIRSPGLGDTAMYLCATSRGGLNEKLFFGSGTQLSVL.

V gene TRBV6-1 combines with J gene TRBJ1-1; 8 bases are shared with TRBD1. Germline V gives CDR1 MNHNS, CDR2 SASEGT. The CDR3 contains 15 residues. The V gene end was trimmed by 1 base and the J gene end by 5 bases; junction bases not matched to a gene: 6. Here the CDR3 reads CASSEDYRGGTEAFF. The CDR3 DNA is TGTGCCAGCAGTGAAGACTACAGGGGGGGTACTGAAGCTTTCTTT.

The genes are TRBV18 and TRBJ2-7; D unresolved. V shed 0 bases and J shed 5 bases, with 8 bases lying between them. The CDR3 runs 13 residues. Germline CDR1 and CDR2: KGHSH and LQKENI. CDR3 DNA: TGTGCCAGCTCACCACCAGTTACTAACGAGCAGTACTTC. Residues: CASSPPVTNEQYF.

This rearrangement joins TRBV10-3 to TRBJ2-1; a possible D gene is TRBD2 (6 bases). This CDR3 spans 17 amino acids. V dropped 4 bases and J dropped 2 bases, with 18 bases sitting between them. Germline assignment: CDR1 ENHRY and CDR2 SYGVKD. The CDR3 reads CAISVADGSLPYNEQFF. The DNA of the CDR3 is TGTGCCATCAGTGTCGCCGACGGGAGCCTTCCCTACAATGAGCAGTTCTTC.

The genes are TRBV6-1 and TRBJ1-1, with 7 nucleotides matching TRBD1. The CDR3 runs to 14 residues. V was pared by 3 bases and J by 7 bases, with 8 bases of the junction left unmatched. Per germline, CDR1 MNHNS and CDR2 SASEGT. In DNA, the CDR3 is TGTGCCAGCAGTGAGAGGGCCGGGACAGATGAAGCTTTCTTT. Translation gives CASSERAGTDEAFF.

This clone appeared once. CDR3 in amino acids: CASYSSGGYNEQFF. CDR3 in DNA: TGTGCCAGCTACTCTAGCGGGGGGTACAATGAGCAGTTCTTC. The chain has TRBV27 and TRBJ2-1, with 11 bases that match TRBD2. In germline, CDR1 is MNHEY, CDR2 SMNVEV (reference sequence). The CDR3 sequence is 14 residues long. Trimming cost V 8 bases and J 4 bases; bases outside gene matches: 4.

The chain has TRBV15 and TRBJ2-5; D is possibly TRBD1 (5 bases). The CDR3 runs 16 residues. Trimming cost V 0 bases and J 10 bases, with 21 bases left between them. Germline V gene data show CDR1 as LNHNV and CDR2 as YYDKDF (reference sequence). The CDR3 spells CATSRDYGSQGRVQYF. The CDR3 nucleotides read TGTGCCACCAGCAGAGATTACGGAAGTCAGGGAAGGGTCCAGTACTTC.

The chain is built from TRBV7-9 and TRBJ2-7, with TRBD2 identical over 9 bases. The length of the CDR3 is 17 residues. J was trimmed by 3 bases and V by 5 bases; bases with no gene match: 14. CDR1 SEHNR and CDR2 FQNEAQ come from the germline V gene (reference sequence). The CDR3 DNA follows: TGTGCCAGCAGCCGGGATTTTAGCGGGAGAGCAAACTACGAGCAGTACTTC. It translates to CASSRDFSGRANYEQYF.

This clone has a handful of counts. The chain couples TRBV29-1 to TRBJ2-7; tentative D call: TRBD2 (6 bases). V lost 7 bases and J 1 base, leaving 14 bases between the germline ends. From germline, CDR1 is SQVTM and CDR2 ANQGSEA. CDR3 length: 13 amino acids. CDR3: CSGGDLLSYEQYF. The CDR3 DNA follows: TGCAGCGGCGGGGACTTATTATCCTACGAGCAGTACTTC.

The V gene is TRBV7-9, the J gene TRBJ1-3; D not certain. Per germline, CDR1 SEHNR and CDR2 FQNEAQ (reference sequence). The V end was cut by 5 bases, the J end by 1 base, with 3 bases between. CDR3 size: 12 residues. The CDR3 region has the DNA TGTGCCAGCAGCCGGTCTGGAAACACCATATATTTT. This translates into CASSRSGNTIYF. Using reference TRBV7-9 and TRBJ1-3 for the parts outside the CDR3, the full variable domain is DTGVSQNPRHKITKRGQNVTFRCDPISEHNRLYWYRQTLGQGPEFLTYFQNEAQLEKSRLLSDRFSAERPKGSFSTLEIQRTEQGDSAMYLCASSRSGNTIYFGEGSWLTVV.

The rearrangement links TRBV11-1 to TRBJ2-3, with 8 bases that match TRBD2. This CDR3 contains 17 residues. CDR1 and CDR2 (germline): SGHAT, FQDESV (reference sequence). J gave up 1 base and V 0 bases, and 6 bases lay outside the gene matches. CDR3 sequence reads: CASSLARASGRTDTQYF. In DNA, the CDR3 is TGTGCCAGCAGCTTAGCGCGGGCTAGCGGGCGCACAGATACGCAGTATTTT. Supplemented by reference TRBV11-1 and TRBJ2-3, the full variable domain reads EAEVAQSPRYKITEKSQAVAFWCDPISGHATLYWYRQILGQGPELLVQFQDESVVDDSQLPKDRFSAERLKGVDSTLKIQPAELGDSAMYLCASSLARASGRTDTQYFGPGTRLTVL.

The rearrangement uses TRBV10-3 and TRBJ2-1; TRBD2 agrees at 8 bases. Germline V gene sequence: CDR1 ENHRY, CDR2 SYGVKD. V lost 5 bases to trimming and J lost 7 bases; unmatched junction nucleotides: 4. The CDR3 is 13 amino acids. CDR3 in amino acids: CAISSGRVNEQFF. The CDR3 bases are TGTGCCATCAGTAGCGGGAGAGTGAATGAGCAGTTCTTC.

The chain uses TRBV28 and TRBJ2-7; possible D gene TRBD2, 6 bases. This CDR3 is 17 amino acids long. Germline-derived CDR1 and CDR2 are MDHEN and SYDVKM. Trimming shortened V by 3 bases and J by 4 bases, and 22 bases separated the two germline ends. Here the CDR3 reads CASSFGRALLFGYEQYF. The CDR3 nucleotides read TGTGCCAGCAGTTTCGGGAGAGCGCTCCTTTTCGGGTACGAGCAGTACTTC.

The chain has TRBV11-3 and TRBJ1-1, with D unresolved. The CDR3 has 15 residues. The V gene lost 1 base and the J gene lost 4 bases, with 13 bases spanning the gap. In germline, CDR1 is SGHNT, CDR2 YENEEA. CDR3 loop: CASSLGVFKPTEAFF. DNA for the CDR3: TGTGCCAGCAGCTTAGGCGTATTTAAACCCACTGAAGCTTTCTTT. Full variable domain (remainder filled in from reference TRBV11-3 and TRBJ1-1): EAGVVQSPRYKIIEKKQPVAFWCNPISGHNTLYWYLQNLGQGPELLIRYENEEAVDDSQLPKDRFSAERLKGVDSTLKIQPAELGDSAVYLCASSLGVFKPTEAFFGQGTRLTVV.

V and J are TRBV4-1 and TRBJ2-2; 7 bases are shared with TRBD1. The V gene end was trimmed by 4 bases and the J gene end by 6 bases; junction bases not matched to a gene: 5. This CDR3 comprises 14 residues. CDR1 is MGHRA, CDR2 YSYEKL, per germline. CDR3 bases: TGCGCCAGCAGCCTGCCGCAGGGGGCCGGGGAGCTGTTTTTT. Residues: CASSLPQGAGELFF.

The CDR3 here is CASSHKGVANTGELFF. In nucleotides, the CDR3 is TGCGCCAGCAGCCACAAAGGGGTCGCGAACACCGGGGAGCTGTTTTTT. This rearrangement joins TRBV4-1 to TRBJ2-2; D possibly corresponds to TRBD1 (5 bases). Trimming took off 3 bases at V and 0 bases at J, with 11 bases between the two ends. Germline lookup yields CDR1 MGHRA and CDR2 YSYEKL. The CDR3 is 16 amino acids.

V and J are TRBV14 and TRBJ1-2; 7 bases map to TRBD1. CDR1 is SGHDN and CDR2 is FVKESK in the germline V gene. CDR3 length: 15 amino acids. Trimming removed 2 bases from V and 2 bases from J; junction bases left unmatched: 5. The CDR3 spells CASSQMGTVNYGYTF. CDR3 DNA sequence: TGTGCCAGCAGCCAAATGGGGACAGTCAACTATGGCTACACCTTC.

The rearrangement links TRBV6-6 to TRBJ2-7; 8 bases match TRBD1. Trimming took 6 bases from V and 5 from J; bases not matched to a gene: 9. The CDR3 runs 14 residues. CDR1 MNHNY and CDR2 SVGAGI come from the germline V gene (reference sequence). The CDR3 nucleotides read TGTGCCAGCAGCCCAACAGACAGGGGAAACGAGCAGTACTTC. It yields the protein CASSPTDRGNEQYF.

This clone was detected only once. The chain couples TRBV19 to TRBJ2-2; tentative D call: TRBD2 (5 bases). CDR3 size: 13 residues. Looked up from germline, CDR1 is LNHDA and CDR2 is SQIVND (reference sequence). The V end lost 5 bases, the J end lost 6 bases, and 10 bases lay between the germline ends. DNA of the CDR3: TGTGCCAGTAGTCCACTAGAGGCCGGGGAGCTGTTTTTT. It translates to CASSPLEAGELFF.

The chain couples TRBV28 to TRBJ1-2, with 7 bases identical to TRBD1. The CDR3 is 13 residues long. The germline gives CDR1 MDHEN, CDR2 SYDVKM. The trim removed 6 bases at V and 5 bases at J, leaving 6 bases unmatched. This CDR3 reads CASRPIRGYGYTF. The CDR3 DNA is TGTGCCAGCAGGCCCATCAGGGGGTATGGCTACACCTTC.

J is TRBJ2-4 and V is TRBV28; 8 nucleotides agree with TRBD1. V shed 7 bases and J 6 bases; nucleotides not matched to a gene: 8. This CDR3 is 14 amino acids long. CDR1 is MDHEN and CDR2 is SYDVKM in the germline V gene. As DNA, the CDR3 is TGTGCCAGCAACAGACAGGGGATAGGAAACATTCAGTACTTC. This encodes CASNRQGIGNIQYF.

This sequence joins TRBV13 and TRBJ2-7; a weak D match, TRBD1 (6 bases). CDR1 and CDR2 from the germline V gene are PRHDT and FYEKMQ (reference sequence). V lost 5 bases and J lost 2, with 16 bases in between. There are 15 residues in the CDR3. The CDR3: CASSPDSWGTYEQYF. CDR3 nucleotides: TGTGCCAGCAGCCCGGACAGCTGGGGAACCTACGAGCAGTACTTC.

The chain joins TRBV9 to TRBJ1-2, with TRBD1 identical over 7 bases. V was pared by 4 bases and J by 4 bases, with 4 bases of the junction left unmatched. CDR3 length: 13 residues. CDR1 and CDR2 (germline): SGDLS, YYNGEE. The DNA of the CDR3 is TGTGCCAGCAGCAAGGACAGGTTCTATGGCTACACCTTC. Residues: CASSKDRFYGYTF.